What follows are 25 T cell receptor beta chains derived from one specimen sequenced in a study of early T cells in non-severe SARS-CoV-2 infection. TCRdb itself ran the 5' RACE reads through MiXCR, one entry per CDR3 protein. Of under 70,000 distinct CDR3 sequences listed, around 13% are singletons. The sequenced sample was whole blood. These receptors came from an adult who was a healthcare worker with PCR-confirmed SARS-CoV-2 infection or an uninfected control (not recorded which).

This clonotype was detected a few times. The CDR3 loop is CASSLFSGDTEAFF. The CDR3 region has the DNA TGCGCCAGCAGCTTGTTTTCAGGGGACACTGAAGCTTTCTTT. V is TRBV5-1 and J is TRBJ1-1; possibly TRBD1 for D (6 bases). The germline V gene has CDR1 SGHRS and CDR2 YFSETQ. V was trimmed by 1 base and J by 3 bases, leaving 10 bases between them. The CDR3 consists of 14 residues.

The genes are TRBV12-5 and TRBJ1-1, with D uncertain. Per the germline V gene, CDR1 is LGHNT and CDR2 is FRNRAP. The ends were cut back, 0 bases at V and 1 base at J, with 6 bases in the middle. This CDR3 region has 14 residues. CDR3 coding DNA: TGTGCTAGTGGTTTGGTTCCAGGGAACACTGAAGCTTTCTTT. It codes for CASGLVPGNTEAFF.

The V call is TRBV5-4, the J call TRBJ2-1; 9 nucleotides agree with TRBD1. Trimming cost V 4 bases and J 8 bases; bases outside gene matches: 10. There are 15 residues in the CDR3. From germline, CDR1 is SGHNT and CDR2 YYREEE (reference sequence). CDR3 nucleotides: TGTGCCAGCAGCCTGGGACAGGGTAAACTGGATGAGCAGTTCTTC. This encodes CASSLGQGKLDEQFF.

The V and J genes are TRBV7-8 and TRBJ1-2; D call uncertain. Trimming pared 4 bases from V and 4 bases from J, leaving 7 bases between. Germline CDR1 and CDR2: SGHVS and FQNEAQ. This CDR3 region has 12 residues. The DNA of the CDR3 is TGTGCCAGCAGCTACGGCATCTATGGCTACACCTTC. Encoded protein: CASSYGIYGYTF. The whole variable domain, filled in from reference TRBV7-8 and TRBJ1-2, reads GAGVSQSPRYKVAKRGQDVALRCDPISGHVSLFWYQQALGQGPEFLTYFQNEAQLDKSGLPSDRFFAERPEGSVSTLKIQRTQQEDSAVYLCASSYGIYGYTFGSGTRLTVV.

Ten or more counts support this clonotype. The gene calls are TRBV7-2 and TRBJ2-1; D is undetermined. The V end was cut by 7 bases, the J end by 0 bases, with 7 bases between. This CDR3 has 13 amino acids. Germline V CDR1 and CDR2: SGHTA, FQGNSA. The CDR3 here is CASTPSSYNEQFF. The CDR3 DNA sequence: TGTGCCAGCACCCCTAGCTCCTACAATGAGCAGTTCTTC.

J is TRBJ1-2 and V is TRBV3-1; possibly TRBD1 for D (5 bases). Trimming took 4 bases from V and 4 from J, leaving 19 bases between them. CDR3 length: 16 residues. CDR1 is LGHDT and CDR2 is YNNKEL in the germline V gene (reference sequence). The CDR3, as DNA: TGTGCCAGCAGCCGAGAGGGGACGAATCGCGGCTATGGCTACACCTTC. Translation gives CASSREGTNRGYGYTF.

This clonotype was seen a few times. V and J are TRBV19 and TRBJ1-4; D is ambiguous. The CDR3 is made up of 17 amino acids. Germline V gene sequence: CDR1 LNHDA, CDR2 SQIVND (reference sequence). The ends were cut back, 6 bases at V and 5 bases at J, with 22 bases in the middle. The CDR3 loop is CASSLGHTAAENEKLFF. CDR3 bases: TGTGCCAGTAGCCTAGGGCATACAGCCGCTGAAAATGAAAAACTGTTTTTT.

The chain uses TRBV7-2 and TRBJ2-5; 10 nucleotides line up with TRBD2. V shed 5 bases and J 4 bases; nucleotides not matched to a gene: 13. This CDR3 is built from 17 residues. Germline V CDR1 and CDR2: SGHTA, FQGNSA. The CDR3 sequence: CASSLNLAGGLGETQYF. As DNA, the CDR3 is TGTGCCAGCAGCCTTAATTTAGCGGGGGGCCTAGGAGAGACCCAGTACTTC.

V and J are TRBV6-5 and TRBJ2-2; unclear D gene. Germline CDR1 is MNHEY and CDR2 is SVGAGI. The CDR3 covers 11 residues. Trimming pared 6 bases from V and 5 bases from J, leaving 4 bases between. CDR3 protein: CASRETGELFF. CDR3 bases: TGTGCCAGCAGGGAAACCGGGGAGCTGTTTTTT.

This clonotype was seen only a few times. The chain uses TRBV11-2 and TRBJ2-1; tentative D call: TRBD1 (5 bases). The CDR3 runs 13 residues. Germline CDR1 reads SGHAT; CDR2 reads FQNNGV. Trimming cost V 5 bases and J 9 bases, with 14 bases left between them. DNA of the CDR3: TGTGCCAGCAGCCCCCAAAGCAGGGCTGAGCAGTTCTTC. Its translation: CASSPQSRAEQFF.

A few counts support this clonotype. V is TRBV9 and J is TRBJ2-4; no reliable D call. The length of the CDR3 is 16 residues. The V gene lost 4 bases and the J gene lost 0 bases, with 14 bases spanning the gap. Looked up from germline, CDR1 is SGDLS and CDR2 is YYNGEE. The CDR3 DNA is TGTGCCAGCAGCCCGGATGACCCCGTAGCCAAAAACATTCAGTACTTC. Translating gives CASSPDDPVAKNIQYF.

V is TRBV10-3 and J is TRBJ2-1; 9 positions agree with TRBD1. In germline, CDR1 is ENHRY, CDR2 SYGVKD. V trimming: 7 bases; J trimming: 4 bases; junction bases outside the gene matches: 26. This CDR3 spans 21 amino acids. The DNA for the CDR3 is TGTGCCATCAACTCGGACCCCCAGAGGGGTGAACAGGGGGCTGGATACAATGAGCAGTTCTTC. Protein: CAINSDPQRGEQGAGYNEQFF.

The genes are TRBV7-9 and TRBJ2-5; TRBD2 is a possible D gene (6 bases). The V gene's germline CDR1 is SEHNR and CDR2 FQNEAQ (reference sequence). This CDR3 comprises 14 residues. V was pared by 3 bases and J by 2 bases, with 10 bases between. DNA of the CDR3: TGTGCCAGCAGCTTTATGGCGGGACAAGAGACCCAGTACTTC. Translating it yields CASSFMAGQETQYF.

This clonotype was recorded many times. The chain has TRBV7-6 and TRBJ1-5; D is ambiguous. Trimming shortened V by 2 bases and J by 3 bases, and 11 bases separated the two germline ends. The V gene's germline CDR1 is SGHVS and CDR2 FNYEAQ. CDR3 length: 15 amino acids. The CDR3 coding sequence is TGTGCCAGCAGCTTATTTTCCGGATCCAATCAGCCCCAGCATTTT. Translating gives CASSLFSGSNQPQHF.

The J gene is TRBJ2-1, the V gene TRBV20-1, with D unclear. Trimming took 5 bases from V and 9 from J, leaving 17 bases between them. Germline V gene lookup returns CDR1 DFQATT and CDR2 SNEGSKA (reference sequence). There are 13 residues in the CDR3. The CDR3 loop reads CSAFPVSFGEQFF. The CDR3 nucleotides are TGCAGTGCTTTTCCAGTGAGTTTTGGTGAGCAGTTCTTC.

The chain links TRBV7-2 to TRBJ2-1, with D maybe TRBD2 (7 bases). Trimming cost V 0 bases and J 7 bases, with 10 bases left between them. CDR1 SGHTA and CDR2 FQGNSA come from the germline V gene. The CDR3 covers 14 residues. CDR3 sequence reads: CASSLAGGPNEQFF. The CDR3 DNA sequence: TGTGCCAGCAGCTTAGCGGGGGGGCCTAATGAGCAGTTCTTC. Looking up the rest from reference TRBV7-2 and TRBJ2-1 gives the full variable domain: GAGVSQSPSNKVTEKGKDVELRCDPISGHTALYWYRQSLGQGLEFLIYFQGNSAPDKSGLPSDRFSAERTGGSVSTLTIQRTQQEDSAVYLCASSLAGGPNEQFFGPGTRLTVL.

The sample holds a few counts of this clonotype. This chain links TRBV6-5 with TRBJ2-5; D remains unclear. This CDR3 is 11 amino acids long. Germline values: CDR1 MNHEY, CDR2 SVGAGI. Trimming stripped 6 bases from V and 0 bases from J, with 2 bases between. The CDR3 protein is CASRNQETQYF. The CDR3 DNA is TGTGCCAGCAGGAACCAAGAGACCCAGTACTTC.

The gene calls are TRBV6-4 and TRBJ2-1; a weak D match, TRBD2 (5 bases). Germline lookup yields CDR1 MRHNA and CDR2 SNTAGT. This CDR3 is 13 amino acids long. V shed 0 bases and J shed 14 bases, with 14 bases lying between them. CDR3 nucleotides: TGTGCCAGCAGTGACTCGTCCAGCGGACTGAAGTTCTTC. Amino acids: CASSDSSSGLKFF.

The sample holds many counts of this clonotype. The chain joins TRBV12-3 or TRBV12-4 to TRBJ2-1; TRBD1 might be the D (6 bases). The CDR3 totals 14 residues. Deletions cut 0 bases from V and 6 bases from J, with 9 bases between. The CDR3 DNA reads as TGTGCCAGCAGTTTAGCGGGGGCAGGCAATGAGCAGTTCTTC. The encoded protein is CASSLAGAGNEQFF.

This rearrangement joins TRBV20-1 to TRBJ2-3, with TRBD2 identical over 7 bases. After removal of 5 bases from V and 5 bases from J, the junction contained 13 bases not matched to a gene. The CDR3 has 15 residues. Germline CDR1 and CDR2: DFQATT and SNEGSKA (reference sequence). The CDR3 region is CSAEPGRELVDTQYF. In DNA form, the CDR3 reads TGCAGTGCTGAGCCCGGGCGGGAGTTGGTAGATACGCAGTATTTT.

This clonotype has just a few counts. CDR3 protein: CASSFPRADTQYF. As DNA, the CDR3 is TGTGCCAGCAGTTTCCCCAGGGCAGATACGCAGTATTTT. The chain has TRBV12-3 or TRBV12-4 and TRBJ2-3; the D gene is possibly TRBD1 (5 bases). Trimming stripped 3 bases from V and 4 bases from J, with 8 bases between. This CDR3 contains 13 residues.

The V and J genes are TRBV9 and TRBJ1-1; D not certain. CDR1 and CDR2 (germline): SGDLS, YYNGEE. V lost 1 base, J lost 0 bases, and 4 bases lay in between. This CDR3 has 13 residues. The CDR3 sequence: CASSVSVNTEAFF. In DNA, the CDR3 is TGTGCCAGCAGCGTATCGGTGAACACTGAAGCTTTCTTT.

The chain combines TRBV29-1 with TRBJ2-5; D is undetermined. The CDR3 is 11 amino acids. The V gene lost 6 bases and the J gene lost 5 bases, with 10 bases spanning the gap. Germline CDR1 SQVTM, CDR2 ANQGSEA. The CDR3 nucleotides read TGCAGCGTCTCCGGCTCGGAGACCCAGTACTTC. Residues: CSVSGSETQYF.

This clonotype occurred many times. The chain combines TRBV28 with TRBJ2-3, with TRBD2 matching over 8 bases. Per germline, CDR1 MDHEN and CDR2 SYDVKM. J gave up 2 bases and V 8 bases, and 6 bases lay outside the gene matches. This CDR3 region has 14 residues. The DNA of the CDR3 is TGTGCCAGCGCTACTAGCGGCTACACAGATACGCAGTATTTT. Amino acid sequence: CASATSGYTDTQYF.

V usage is TRBV7-2 and J usage is TRBJ1-5; no definite D call. Germline-derived CDR1 and CDR2 are SGHTA and FQGNSA. The CDR3 length is 13 residues. V shed 2 bases and J shed 4 bases, with 6 bases lying between them. CDR3 amino acids: CASSLHPNQPQHF. CDR3 bases: TGTGCCAGCAGCTTACACCCAAATCAGCCCCAGCATTTT.